This T cell receptor (beta chain) originates from a study of T cells in Graves' hyperthyroidism and ophthalmopathy. A few counts support this clonotype. Its specificity is unknown. Broader study findings: The model forecast ophthalmopathy, anticipating it by a median around 6.5 months before onset. Blood also showed most of the thyroid clonotypes that were expanded above 0.001. Patients with ophthalmopathy were separated from those with stable hyperthyroidism by a 13 V-J model.

V gave up 6 bases and J gave up 2 bases; unmatched junction bases: 10. The CDR3 spans 15 residues. Germline V lookup: CDR1 DFQATT, CDR2 SNEGSKA (reference sequence). It was RNA transcripts that yielded the amplified TCR beta CDR3 regions. During a first-round RT-PCR of the TCR CDR3, the HTBI primer set was used. TCRdb reprocessed the multiplex PCR reads with MiXCR, giving one entry per CDR3 protein. The profile shows 600,000 to 700,000 distinct CDR3 sequences, just under 45% of them singletons. Material: peripheral blood or thyroid tissue (not recorded which). The V gene is TRBV20-1, the J gene TRBJ1-2; 9 nucleotides align to TRBD1. The sequence was collected from an adult man with Graves' disease, either hyperthyroidism or ophthalmopathy (not recorded which). The CDR3 nucleotides are TGCAGTGCACCTGACAGGGGGGCAACAAACTATGGCTACACCTTC. Translation gives CSAPDRGATNYGYTF.